This T cell receptor beta chain is from a study of blood T cell repertoires in COVID-19. The wider study: Sites in the United States, Italy and Spain provided acute and convalescent COVID-19 samples. Nucleic acid was either cDNA or gDNA, and it came from T cells, B-cell-depleted T cells, or PBMCs.

With 5 bases removed from V and 8 bases from J, the gap between germline ends came to 21 bases. The CDR3 has 15 residues. The V gene's germline CDR1 is SEHNR and CDR2 FQNEAQ (reference sequence). Authors' analysis steps: Using reference gene primer amplification, nucleated cell counts were estimated. Sequencing was performed with immunoSEQ multiplex PCR; in TCRdb, only in-frame clones are kept and a portion is missing. The D gene and trimming were derived from the DNA, and the V and J assignments and clone size from that table. The table includes 120,000 or so clones, 65% to 90% detected once. The chain has TRBV7-9 and TRBJ1-2, with D maybe TRBD1 (6 bases). Sequencing was performed on peripheral blood. The TCR sequence derives from an elderly man with active or convalescent COVID-19. CDR3 amino acids: CASSETGSGSSGYTF. Here the CDR3 DNA reads TGTGCCAGCAGCGAAACAGGGTCTGGGTCATCGGGCTACACCTTC.